The sequence of this T cell receptor (beta chain) was determined in a study of cytomegalovirus exposure and HLA in healthy donors. V lost 4 bases, J lost 4 bases, and 13 bases lay in between. This CDR3 spans 14 amino acids. From germline, CDR1 is SGHTA and CDR2 FQGTGA. The roughly 120-subject validation cohort, separate from the roughly 700-subject first cohort, included the donors. Repertoires were generated with immunoSEQ multiplex PCR, while TCRdb's copy carries only in-frame clones and drops some. The sample shows some 61,000 clones, about 97% of them seen only once. Material: PBMCs. The sequence derives from a woman in her late teens or twenties in good health and CMV-seropositive. This chain connects TRBV7-3 to TRBJ1-1, with D perhaps matching TRBD1 (6 bases). CDR3 region: CASSSTGLITEAFF. The CDR3 DNA reads TGTGCCAGCAGCTCGACAGGCTTAATCACTGAAGCTTTCTTT.